Listed below are T cell receptor beta chains from one sample, sequenced in a study of shared clonotypes between healthy human individuals. Assay used: immunoSEQ multiplex PCR; TCRdb lists only in-frame clones, some missing. The data show over a million clones, with around 95% seen just once and approximately 1% held by the top ten. Source material: naive CD4+ T cells sorted from blood. These receptors all stem from a man in his thirties or forties in good health. Each CDR3 is given with its conserved first and last residue. Fields, in order: J gene, clone size, D gene, V gene, CDR3 length, CDR3 DNA, CDR3 protein. The D gene is left open where the match is weak. Size is omitted from some rows. Given values are once, few, many or a class for expanded clones.

TRBJ1-2 | NA | NA | TRBV7-8 | 14 | TGTGCCAGCAGCTTAGCGGCGGGCTCCTATGGCTACACCTTC | CASSLAAGSYGYTF
TRBJ2-7 | NA | NA | TRBV19 | 17 | TGTGCCAGTAGTCCCGACCATACGCGGGGCCTCTCCTACGAGCAGTACTTC | CASSPDHTRGLSYEQYF
TRBJ2-5 | NA | NA | TRBV10-3 | 14 | TGTGCCATCAGTGAGTCTGCAGGGATGGAGACCCAGTACTTC | CAISESAGMETQYF
TRBJ2-4 | once | NA | TRBV5-5 | 16 | TGTGCCAGCAGCTTAGACATCTCTGCGGCCAAAAACATTCAGTACTTC | CASSLDISAAKNIQYF
TRBJ2-7 | once | NA | TRBV6-1 | 14 | TGTGCCAGCAGGACAGGTAGGAGCTCCTACGAGCAGTACTTC | CASRTGRSSYEQYF
TRBJ2-2 | NA | NA | TRBV18 | 15 | TGTGCCAGCTCACCCAGGGTCCAAGGCACCGGGGAGCTGTTTTTT | CASSPRVQGTGELFF
TRBJ2-5 | NA | TRBD2 | TRBV6-5 | 15 | TGTGCCAGCAGTTACTTCAGCGGGGACTCGGGGACCCAGTACTTC | CASSYFSGDSGTQYF
TRBJ1-5 | once | TRBD1 | TRBV6-4 | 14 | TGTGCCAGCAGCTCCGAGACAGGGGTCCAGCCCCAGCATTTT | CASSSETGVQPQHF
TRBJ2-3 | NA | TRBD1 | TRBV5-1 | 18 | TGCGCCAGCAGCACACGTCAGGGGGCGCCTTCCAGCACAGATACGCAGTATTTT | CASSTRQGAPSSTDTQYF
TRBJ2-7 | NA | TRBD2 | TRBV5-1 | 14 | TGCGCCAGCAGCGAAGCGGGGAACTCCTACGAGCAGTACTTC | CASSEAGNSYEQYF
TRBJ2-1 | NA | NA | TRBV5-1 | 14 | TGCGCCAGCAGCTTACAGGGTAGTGGAGATGAGCAGTTCTTC | CASSLQGSGDEQFF
TRBJ1-2 | NA | TRBD1 | TRBV28 | 21 | TGTGCCAGCAGTTTATTAGTGGGGACAGGGGCGGGGTTCCCCTCCAACTATGGCTACACCTTC | CASSLLVGTGAGFPSNYGYTF
TRBJ2-7 | NA | NA | TRBV11-3 | 15 | TGTGCCAGCAGCTTAGATGGCAGGACGGACTACGAGCAGTACTTC | CASSLDGRTDYEQYF